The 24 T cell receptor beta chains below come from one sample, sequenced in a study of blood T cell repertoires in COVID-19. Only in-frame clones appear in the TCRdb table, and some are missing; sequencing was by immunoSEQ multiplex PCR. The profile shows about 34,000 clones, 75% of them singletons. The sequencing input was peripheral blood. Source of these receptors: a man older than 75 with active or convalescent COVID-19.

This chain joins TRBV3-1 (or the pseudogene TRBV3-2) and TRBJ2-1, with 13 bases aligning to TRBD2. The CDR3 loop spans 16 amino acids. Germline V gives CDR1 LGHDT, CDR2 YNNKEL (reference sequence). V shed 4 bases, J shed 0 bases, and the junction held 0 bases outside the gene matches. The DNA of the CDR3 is TGTGCCAGCAGCCGGACTAGCGGGAGCTCCTACAATGAGCAGTTCTTC. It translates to CASSRTSGSSYNEQFF.

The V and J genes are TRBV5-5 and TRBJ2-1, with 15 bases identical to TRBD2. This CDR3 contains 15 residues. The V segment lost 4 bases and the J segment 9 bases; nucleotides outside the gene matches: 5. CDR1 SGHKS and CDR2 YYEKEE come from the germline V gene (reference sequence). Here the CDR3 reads CASSTGLAGGFEQFF. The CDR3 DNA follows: TGTGCCAGCAGCACGGGACTAGCGGGAGGATTTGAGCAGTTCTTC.

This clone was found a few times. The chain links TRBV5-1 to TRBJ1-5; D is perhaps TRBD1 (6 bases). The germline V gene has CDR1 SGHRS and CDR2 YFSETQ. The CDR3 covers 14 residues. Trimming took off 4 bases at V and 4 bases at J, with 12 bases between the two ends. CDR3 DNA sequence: TGCGCCAGCAGCGTCGGACAGCCAAATCAGCCCCAGCATTTT. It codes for CASSVGQPNQPQHF.

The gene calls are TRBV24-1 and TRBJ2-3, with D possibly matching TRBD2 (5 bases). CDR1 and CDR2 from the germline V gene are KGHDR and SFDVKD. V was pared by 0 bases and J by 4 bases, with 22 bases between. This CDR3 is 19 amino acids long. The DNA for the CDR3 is TGTGCCACCAGTGATTTGTCGGCCCACTCTTTAACCGGGGCAGATACGCAGTATTTT. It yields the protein CATSDLSAHSLTGADTQYF.

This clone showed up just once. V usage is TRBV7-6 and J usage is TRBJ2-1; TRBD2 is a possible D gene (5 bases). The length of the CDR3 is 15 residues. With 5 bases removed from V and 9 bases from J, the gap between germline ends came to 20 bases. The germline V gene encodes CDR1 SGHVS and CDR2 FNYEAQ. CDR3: CASSALDFPSGEQFF. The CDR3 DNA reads TGTGCCAGCAGCGCTCTGGACTTCCCAAGTGGTGAGCAGTTCTTC. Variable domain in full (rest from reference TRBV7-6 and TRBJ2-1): GAGVSQSPRYKVTKRGQDVALRCDPISGHVSLYWYRQALGQGPEFLTYFNYEAQQDKSGLPNDRFSAERPEGSISTLTIQRTEQRDSAMYRCASSALDFPSGEQFFGPGTRLTVL.

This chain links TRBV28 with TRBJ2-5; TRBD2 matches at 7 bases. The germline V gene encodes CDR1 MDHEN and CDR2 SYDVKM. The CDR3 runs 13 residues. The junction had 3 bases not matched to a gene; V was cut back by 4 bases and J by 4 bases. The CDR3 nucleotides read TGTGCCAGCAGTTCCGGGGGGAGAGAGACCCAGTACTTC. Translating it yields CASSSGGRETQYF.

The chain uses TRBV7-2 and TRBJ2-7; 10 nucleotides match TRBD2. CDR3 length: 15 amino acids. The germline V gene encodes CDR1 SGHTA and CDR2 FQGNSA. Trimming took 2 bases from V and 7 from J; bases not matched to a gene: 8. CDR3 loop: CASSLNGLAVWEQYF. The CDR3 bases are TGTGCCAGCAGCTTAAACGGACTAGCGGTGTGGGAGCAGTACTTC.

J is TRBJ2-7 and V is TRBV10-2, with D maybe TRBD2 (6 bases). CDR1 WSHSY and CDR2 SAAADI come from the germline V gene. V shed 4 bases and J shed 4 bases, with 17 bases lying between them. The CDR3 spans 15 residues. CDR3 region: CASSGGVQGGYEQYF. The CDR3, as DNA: TGCGCCAGCAGTGGGGGGGTGCAGGGCGGTTACGAGCAGTACTTC.

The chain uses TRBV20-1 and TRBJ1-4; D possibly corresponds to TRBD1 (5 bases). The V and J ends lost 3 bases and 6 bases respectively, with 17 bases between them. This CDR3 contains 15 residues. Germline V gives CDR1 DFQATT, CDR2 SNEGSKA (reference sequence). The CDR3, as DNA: TGCAGTGCTAGTAATGGTGGGGCGGATGATGAAAAACTGTTTTTT. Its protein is CSASNGGADDEKLFF.

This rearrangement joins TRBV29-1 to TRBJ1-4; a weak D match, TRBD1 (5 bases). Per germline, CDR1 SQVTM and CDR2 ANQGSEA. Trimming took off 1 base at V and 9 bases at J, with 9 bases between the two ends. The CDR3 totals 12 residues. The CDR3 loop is CSVEGQSQKLFF. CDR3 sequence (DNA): TGCAGCGTTGAAGGACAGTCTCAAAAACTGTTTTTT.

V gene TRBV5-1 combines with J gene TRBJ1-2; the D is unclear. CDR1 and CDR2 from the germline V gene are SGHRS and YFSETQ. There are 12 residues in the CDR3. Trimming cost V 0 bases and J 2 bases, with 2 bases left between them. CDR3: CASSLANYGYTF. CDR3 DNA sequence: TGCGCCAGCAGCTTGGCGAACTATGGCTACACCTTC.

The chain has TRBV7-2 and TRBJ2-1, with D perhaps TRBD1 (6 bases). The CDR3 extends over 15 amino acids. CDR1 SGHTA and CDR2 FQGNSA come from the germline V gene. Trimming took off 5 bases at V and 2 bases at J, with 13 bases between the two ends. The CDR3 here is CASSPGTNAYNEQFF. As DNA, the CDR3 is TGTGCCAGCAGCCCCGGGACAAATGCCTACAATGAGCAGTTCTTC. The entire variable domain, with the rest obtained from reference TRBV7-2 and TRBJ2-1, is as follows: GAGVSQSPSNKVTEKGKDVELRCDPISGHTALYWYRQSLGQGLEFLIYFQGNSAPDKSGLPSDRFSAERTGGSVSTLTIQRTQQEDSAVYLCASSPGTNAYNEQFFGPGTRLTVL.

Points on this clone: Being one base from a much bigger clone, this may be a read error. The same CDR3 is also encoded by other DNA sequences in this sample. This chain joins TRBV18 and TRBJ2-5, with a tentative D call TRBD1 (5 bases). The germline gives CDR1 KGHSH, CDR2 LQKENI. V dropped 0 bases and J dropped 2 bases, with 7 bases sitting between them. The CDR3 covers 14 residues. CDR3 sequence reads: CASSPPTVQETQYF. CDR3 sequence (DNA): TGTGCCAGCTCACCACCGACAGTACAAGAGACCCAGTACTTC.

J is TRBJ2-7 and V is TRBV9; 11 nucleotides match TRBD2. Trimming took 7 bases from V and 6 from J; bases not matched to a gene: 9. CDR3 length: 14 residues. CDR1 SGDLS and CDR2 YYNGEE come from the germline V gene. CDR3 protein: CASGKLAGEGEQYF. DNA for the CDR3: TGTGCCAGCGGCAAACTAGCGGGAGAAGGCGAGCAGTACTTC.

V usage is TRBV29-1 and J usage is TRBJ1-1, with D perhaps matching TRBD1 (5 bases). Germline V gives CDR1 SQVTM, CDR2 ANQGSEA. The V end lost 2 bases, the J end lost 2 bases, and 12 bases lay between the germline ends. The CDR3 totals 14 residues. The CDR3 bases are TGCAGCGTTGAATCAAAGGGGTTTAACACTGAAGCTTTCTTT. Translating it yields CSVESKGFNTEAFF.

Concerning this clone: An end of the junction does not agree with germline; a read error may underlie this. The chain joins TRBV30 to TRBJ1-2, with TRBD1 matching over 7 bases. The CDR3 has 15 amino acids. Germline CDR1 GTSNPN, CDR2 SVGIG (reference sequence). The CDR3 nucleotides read TGTGCCTGGAGTGTTTCAGGGGGGCCTAATTATGGCTACACCTTC. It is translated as CAWSVSGGPNYGYTF.

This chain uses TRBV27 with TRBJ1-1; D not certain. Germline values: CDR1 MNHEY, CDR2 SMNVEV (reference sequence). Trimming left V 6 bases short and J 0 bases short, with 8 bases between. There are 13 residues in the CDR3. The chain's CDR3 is CASSGILNTEAFF. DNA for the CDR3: TGTGCCAGCAGCGGGATCTTGAACACTGAAGCTTTCTTT.

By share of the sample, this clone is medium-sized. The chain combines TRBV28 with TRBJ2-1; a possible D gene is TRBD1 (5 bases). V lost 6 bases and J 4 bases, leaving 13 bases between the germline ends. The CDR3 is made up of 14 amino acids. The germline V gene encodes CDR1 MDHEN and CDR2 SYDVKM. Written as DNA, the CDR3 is TGTGCCAGCAGAAAGGGGCAGACTTACAATGAGCAGTTCTTC. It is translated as CASRKGQTYNEQFF.

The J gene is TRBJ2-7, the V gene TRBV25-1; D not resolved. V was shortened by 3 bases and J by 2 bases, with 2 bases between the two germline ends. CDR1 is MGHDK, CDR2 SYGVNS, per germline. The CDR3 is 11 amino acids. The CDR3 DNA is TGTGCCAGCAGTGATACCTACGAGCAGTACTTC. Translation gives CASSDTYEQYF.

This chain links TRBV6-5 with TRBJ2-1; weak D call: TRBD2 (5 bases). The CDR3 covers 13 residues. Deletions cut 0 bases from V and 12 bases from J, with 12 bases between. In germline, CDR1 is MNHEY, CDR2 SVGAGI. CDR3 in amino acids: CASSYSTTGRQFF. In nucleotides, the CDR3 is TGTGCCAGCAGTTACTCGACTACGGGCAGGCAGTTCTTC.

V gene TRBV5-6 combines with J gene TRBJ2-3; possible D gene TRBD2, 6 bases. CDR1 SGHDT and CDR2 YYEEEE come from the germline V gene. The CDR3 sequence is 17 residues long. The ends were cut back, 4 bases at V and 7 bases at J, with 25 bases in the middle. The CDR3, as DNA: TGTGCCAGCAGCCCACCGGGAGCTAGCAGTTGGGGATATACGCAGTATTTT. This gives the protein CASSPPGASSWGYTQYF.

The CDR3 is CASKAGGNQPQHF. The CDR3 DNA follows: TGTGCCAGCAAGGCAGGGGGCAATCAGCCCCAGCATTTT. The gene calls are TRBV28 and TRBJ1-5; tentative D call: TRBD1 (6 bases). Trimming stripped 7 bases from V and 2 bases from J, with 9 bases between. CDR1 is MDHEN and CDR2 is SYDVKM in the germline V gene. This CDR3 contains 13 residues.

The CDR3, as DNA: TGTGCCAGCAGTTACTACCGACAGGGTTCCTACAATGAGCAGTTCTTC. Translated: CASSYYRQGSYNEQFF. This sequence joins TRBV6-5 and TRBJ2-1, with 7 bases that match TRBD1. There are 16 residues in the CDR3. Germline CDR1 MNHEY, CDR2 SVGAGI. Germline trimming cut 1 base from V and 1 base from J; bases unmatched to any gene: 4.

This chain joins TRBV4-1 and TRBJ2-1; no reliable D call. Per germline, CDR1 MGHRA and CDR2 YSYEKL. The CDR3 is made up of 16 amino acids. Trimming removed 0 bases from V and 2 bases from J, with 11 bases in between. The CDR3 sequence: CASSQDGGEAYNEQFF. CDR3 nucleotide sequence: TGCGCCAGCAGCCAAGACGGCGGAGAGGCCTACAATGAGCAGTTCTTC.